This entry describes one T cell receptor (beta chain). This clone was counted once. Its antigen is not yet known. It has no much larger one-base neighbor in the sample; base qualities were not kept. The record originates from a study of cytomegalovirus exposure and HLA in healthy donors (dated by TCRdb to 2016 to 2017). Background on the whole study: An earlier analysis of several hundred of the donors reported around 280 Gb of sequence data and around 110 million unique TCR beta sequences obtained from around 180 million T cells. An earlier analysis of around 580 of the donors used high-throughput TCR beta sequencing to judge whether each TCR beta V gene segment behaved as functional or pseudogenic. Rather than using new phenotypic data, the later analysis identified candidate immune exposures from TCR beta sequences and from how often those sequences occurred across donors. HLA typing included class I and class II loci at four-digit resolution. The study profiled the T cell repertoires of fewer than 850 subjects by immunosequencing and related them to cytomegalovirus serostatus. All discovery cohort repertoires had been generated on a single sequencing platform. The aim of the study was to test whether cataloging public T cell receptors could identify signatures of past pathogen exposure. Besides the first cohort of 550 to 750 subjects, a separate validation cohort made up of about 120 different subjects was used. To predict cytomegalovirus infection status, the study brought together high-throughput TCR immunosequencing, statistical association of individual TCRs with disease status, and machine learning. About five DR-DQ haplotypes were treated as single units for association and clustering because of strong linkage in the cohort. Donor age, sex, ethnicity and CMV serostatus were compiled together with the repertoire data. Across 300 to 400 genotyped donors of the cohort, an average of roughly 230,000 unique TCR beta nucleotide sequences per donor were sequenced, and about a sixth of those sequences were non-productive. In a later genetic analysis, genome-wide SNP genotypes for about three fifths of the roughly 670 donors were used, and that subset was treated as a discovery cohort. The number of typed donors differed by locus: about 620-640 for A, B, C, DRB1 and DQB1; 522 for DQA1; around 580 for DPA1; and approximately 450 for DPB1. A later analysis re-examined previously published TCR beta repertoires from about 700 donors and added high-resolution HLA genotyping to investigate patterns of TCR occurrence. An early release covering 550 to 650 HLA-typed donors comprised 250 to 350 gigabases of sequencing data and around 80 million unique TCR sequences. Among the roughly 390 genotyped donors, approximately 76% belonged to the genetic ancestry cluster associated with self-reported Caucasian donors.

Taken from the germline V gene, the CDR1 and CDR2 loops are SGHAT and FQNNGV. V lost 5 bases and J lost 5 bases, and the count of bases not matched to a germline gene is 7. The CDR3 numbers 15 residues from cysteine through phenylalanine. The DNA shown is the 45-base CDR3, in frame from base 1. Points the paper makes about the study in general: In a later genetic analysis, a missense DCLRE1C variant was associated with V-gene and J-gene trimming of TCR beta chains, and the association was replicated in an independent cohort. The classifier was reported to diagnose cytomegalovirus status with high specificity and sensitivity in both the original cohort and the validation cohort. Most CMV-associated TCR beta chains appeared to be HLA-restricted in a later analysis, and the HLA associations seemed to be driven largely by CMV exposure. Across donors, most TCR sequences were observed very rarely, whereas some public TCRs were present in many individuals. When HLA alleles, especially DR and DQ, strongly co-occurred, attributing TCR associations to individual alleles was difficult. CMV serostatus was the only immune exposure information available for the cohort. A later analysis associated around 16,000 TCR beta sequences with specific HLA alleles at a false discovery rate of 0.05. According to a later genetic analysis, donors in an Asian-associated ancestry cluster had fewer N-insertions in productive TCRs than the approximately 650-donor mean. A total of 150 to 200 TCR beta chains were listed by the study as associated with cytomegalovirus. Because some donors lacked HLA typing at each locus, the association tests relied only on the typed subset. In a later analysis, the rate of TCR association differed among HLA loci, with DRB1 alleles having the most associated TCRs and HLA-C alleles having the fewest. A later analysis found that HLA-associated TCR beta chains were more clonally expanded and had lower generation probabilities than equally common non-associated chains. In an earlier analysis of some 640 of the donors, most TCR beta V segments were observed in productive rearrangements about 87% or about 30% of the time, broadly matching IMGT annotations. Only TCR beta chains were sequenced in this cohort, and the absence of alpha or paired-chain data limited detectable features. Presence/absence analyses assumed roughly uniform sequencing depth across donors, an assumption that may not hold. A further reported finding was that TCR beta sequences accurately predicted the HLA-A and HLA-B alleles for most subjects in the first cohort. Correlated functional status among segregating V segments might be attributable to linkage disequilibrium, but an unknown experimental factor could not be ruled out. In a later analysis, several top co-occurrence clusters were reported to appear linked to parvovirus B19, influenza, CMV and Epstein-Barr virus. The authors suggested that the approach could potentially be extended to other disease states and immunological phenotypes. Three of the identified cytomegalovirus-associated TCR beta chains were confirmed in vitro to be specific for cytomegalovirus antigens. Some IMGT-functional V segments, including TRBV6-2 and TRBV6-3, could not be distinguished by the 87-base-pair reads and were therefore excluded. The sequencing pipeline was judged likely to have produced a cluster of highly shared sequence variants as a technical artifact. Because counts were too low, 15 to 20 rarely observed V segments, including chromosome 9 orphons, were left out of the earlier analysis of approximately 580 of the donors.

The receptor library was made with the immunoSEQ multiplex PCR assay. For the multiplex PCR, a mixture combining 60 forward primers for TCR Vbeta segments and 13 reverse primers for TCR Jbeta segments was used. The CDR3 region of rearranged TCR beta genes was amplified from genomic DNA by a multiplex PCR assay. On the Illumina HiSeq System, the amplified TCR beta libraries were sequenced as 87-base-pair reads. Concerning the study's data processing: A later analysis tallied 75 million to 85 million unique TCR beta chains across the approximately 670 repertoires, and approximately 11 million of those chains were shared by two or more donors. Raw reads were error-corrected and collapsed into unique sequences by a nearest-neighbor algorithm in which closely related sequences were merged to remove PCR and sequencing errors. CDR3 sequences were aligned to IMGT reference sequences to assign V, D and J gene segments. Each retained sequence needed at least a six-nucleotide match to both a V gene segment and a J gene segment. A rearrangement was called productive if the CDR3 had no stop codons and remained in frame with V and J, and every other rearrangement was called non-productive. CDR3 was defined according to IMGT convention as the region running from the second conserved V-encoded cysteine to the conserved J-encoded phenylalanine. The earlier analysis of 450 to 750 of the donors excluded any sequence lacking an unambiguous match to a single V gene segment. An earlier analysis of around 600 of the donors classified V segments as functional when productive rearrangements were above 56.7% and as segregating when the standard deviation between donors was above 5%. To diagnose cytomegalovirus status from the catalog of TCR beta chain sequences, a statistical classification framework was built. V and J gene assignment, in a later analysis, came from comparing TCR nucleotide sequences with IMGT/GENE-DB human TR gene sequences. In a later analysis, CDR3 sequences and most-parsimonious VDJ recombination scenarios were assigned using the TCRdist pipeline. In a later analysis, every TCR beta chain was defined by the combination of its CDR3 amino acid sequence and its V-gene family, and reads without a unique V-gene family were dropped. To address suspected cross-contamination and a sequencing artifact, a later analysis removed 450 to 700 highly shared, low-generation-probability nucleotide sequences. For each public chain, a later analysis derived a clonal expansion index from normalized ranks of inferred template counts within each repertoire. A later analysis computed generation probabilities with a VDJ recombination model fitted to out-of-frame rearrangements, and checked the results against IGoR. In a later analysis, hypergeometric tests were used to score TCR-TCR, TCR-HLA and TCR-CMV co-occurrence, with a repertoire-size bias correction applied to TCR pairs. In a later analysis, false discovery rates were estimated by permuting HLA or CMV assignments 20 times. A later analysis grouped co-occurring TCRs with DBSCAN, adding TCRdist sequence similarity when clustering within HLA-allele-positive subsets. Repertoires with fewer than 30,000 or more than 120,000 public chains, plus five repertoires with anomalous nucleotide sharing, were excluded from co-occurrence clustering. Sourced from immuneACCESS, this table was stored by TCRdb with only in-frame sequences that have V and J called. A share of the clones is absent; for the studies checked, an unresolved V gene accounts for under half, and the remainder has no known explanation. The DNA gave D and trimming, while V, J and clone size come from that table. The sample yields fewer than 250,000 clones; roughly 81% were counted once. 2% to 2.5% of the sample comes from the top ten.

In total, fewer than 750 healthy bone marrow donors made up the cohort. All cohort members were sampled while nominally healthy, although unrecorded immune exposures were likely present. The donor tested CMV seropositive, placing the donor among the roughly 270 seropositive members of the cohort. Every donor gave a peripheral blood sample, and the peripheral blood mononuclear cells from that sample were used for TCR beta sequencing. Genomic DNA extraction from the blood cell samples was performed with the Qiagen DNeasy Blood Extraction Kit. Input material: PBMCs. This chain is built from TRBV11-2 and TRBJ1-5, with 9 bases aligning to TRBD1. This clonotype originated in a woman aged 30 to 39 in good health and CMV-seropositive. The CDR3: CASSPGQGWDQPQHF. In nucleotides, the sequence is TGTGCCAGCAGCCCGGGACAGGGATGGGATCAGCCCCAGCATTTT.